The 25 T cell receptor beta chains below were found in one sample sequenced in a study of identical twins. In TCRdb, the 5' RACE reads were re-called with MiXCR into one record per CDR3 protein. The table records some 730,000 distinct CDR3 sequences, 15% to 20% of them present only once. These same records also appear under a second study, on T cells expressing NK-cell markers.

The sequencing input was PBMCs. The receptors here all came from a woman younger than 35 in good health.

CDR3 amino acids: CASKGTSYRHEQFF. DNA for the CDR3: TGTGCCAGCAAAGGGACTAGTTATCGGCATGAGCAGTTCTTC. The rearrangement links TRBV7-2 to TRBJ2-1; 8 bases fit TRBD2. After removal of 7 bases from V and 8 bases from J, the junction contained 10 bases not matched to a gene. CDR3 size: 14 residues. Germline V gene lookup returns CDR1 SGHTA and CDR2 FQGNSA.

This clonotype was seen more than once but under ten times. The V call is TRBV12-3 or TRBV12-4, the J call TRBJ2-5, with D perhaps TRBD1 (6 bases). V lost 7 bases and J lost 0, with 12 bases in between. The CDR3 length is 14 residues. In DNA form, the CDR3 reads TGTGCCAGCACTCAAAGGGGGTACCAAGAGACCCAGTACTTC. Its translation: CASTQRGYQETQYF.

The chain recombines TRBV7-9 with TRBJ2-1, with a weak D call TRBD2 (6 bases). The CDR3 consists of 15 residues. V was pared by 5 bases and J by 4 bases, with 15 bases between. Germline assignment: CDR1 SEHNR and CDR2 FQNEAQ (reference sequence). The DNA of the CDR3 is TGTGCCAGCAGCCCTAGCGAGGAAGCATACAATGAGCAGTTCTTC. This gives the protein CASSPSEEAYNEQFF.

The chain has TRBV12-3 or TRBV12-4 and TRBJ1-1, with 7 bases matching TRBD1. V dropped 6 bases and J dropped 3; count of bases not matched to a gene: 7. The CDR3 has 14 amino acids. Written as DNA, the CDR3 is TGTGCCAGCAGCGGGACAGCGATTTACACTGAAGCTTTCTTT. Encoded protein: CASSGTAIYTEAFF.

This clonotype was observed at least ten times. V gene TRBV19 combines with J gene TRBJ2-3; D is possibly TRBD2 (6 bases). From germline, CDR1 is LNHDA and CDR2 SQIVND (reference sequence). Trimming pared 6 bases from V and 8 bases from J, leaving 15 bases between. The CDR3 runs 13 residues. As DNA, the CDR3 is TGTGCCAGTAGGGGGAACATGCGGGGTACGCAGTATTTT. This codes for CASRGNMRGTQYF.

The V and J genes are TRBV12-3 or TRBV12-4 and TRBJ2-3; 10 bases line up with TRBD1. With V trimmed by 8 bases and J by 3 bases, 2 bases remained unmatched. The CDR3 covers 13 residues. The CDR3 DNA sequence: TGTGCCAGCCAGGACAGGGGGACAGATACGCAGTATTTT. The encoded protein is CASQDRGTDTQYF.

V and J are TRBV7-9 and TRBJ1-2; 9 bases are shared with TRBD1. CDR1 and CDR2 (germline): SEHNR, FQNEAQ (reference sequence). The CDR3 loop spans 16 amino acids. J gave up 6 bases and V 5 bases, and 13 bases lay outside the gene matches. The CDR3, as DNA: TGTGCCAGCAGCCAAAACCCGGGACAGGGTGTCGATGGCTACACCTTC. Its protein product is CASSQNPGQGVDGYTF.

The chain recombines TRBV12-3 or TRBV12-4 with TRBJ2-3, with 9 nucleotides matching TRBD2. The CDR3 is 15 residues long. Unmatched junction bases numbered 3, after V lost 4 bases and J lost 1 base. The CDR3 nucleotides read TGTGCCAGCAGTTATAGCGGGGGTCGCACAGATACGCAGTATTTT. Protein: CASSYSGGRTDTQYF.

The gene calls are TRBV7-3 and TRBJ2-3; TRBD2 matches at 12 bases. The germline CDR1 and CDR2 sequences are SGHTA and FQGTGA. With V trimmed by 4 bases and J by 5 bases, 4 bases remained unmatched. The CDR3 extends over 15 amino acids. The CDR3 spells CASSSRLAGEDTQYF. The CDR3, as DNA: TGTGCCAGCAGCTCGCGACTAGCGGGAGAAGATACGCAGTATTTT. Together with reference TRBV7-3 and TRBJ2-3, the CDR3 gives the full variable domain: GAGVSQTPSNKVTEKGKYVELRCDPISGHTALYWYRQSLGQGPEFLIYFQGTGAADDSGLPNDRFFAVRPEGSVSTLKIQRTERGDSAVYLCASSSRLAGEDTQYFGPGTRLTVL.

This clonotype has only a few counts. The chain joins TRBV7-8 to TRBJ2-1, with 9 bases fitting TRBD2. The CDR3 extends over 16 amino acids. The V and J ends lost 2 bases and 5 bases, in that order; junction bases with no gene match: 7. Germline loops: CDR1 SGHVS, CDR2 FQNEAQ. DNA of the CDR3: TGTGCCAGCAGCTTACTCAGGACTAGCGAGAACAATGAGCAGTTCTTC. Its protein is CASSLLRTSENNEQFF.

This clonotype was observed a few times. The CDR3 nucleotides read TGTGCCAGCAGCTTATTCGGCCTAGCGGAGTACCAAGAGACCCAGTACTTC. This translates into CASSLFGLAEYQETQYF. The chain carries TRBV7-2 and TRBJ2-5, with 7 nucleotides matching TRBD2. V shed 2 bases and J 0 bases; nucleotides not matched to a gene: 9. This CDR3 has 17 amino acids. The germline CDR1 and CDR2 sequences are SGHTA and FQGNSA.

This clonotype has a handful of counts. The chain is built from TRBV15 and TRBJ2-3; the match to TRBD2 covers 12 bases. Per germline, CDR1 LNHNV and CDR2 YYDKDF (reference sequence). This CDR3 region has 18 residues. With V trimmed by 2 bases and J by 3 bases, 9 bases remained unmatched. CDR3 nucleotides: TGTGCCACCAGCAGACTGACTAGCGGGAGTTGGGGGACAGATACGCAGTATTTT. As protein: CATSRLTSGSWGTDTQYF.

The gene calls are TRBV5-1 and TRBJ2-3; TRBD2 aligns across 8 bases. The CDR3 totals 15 residues. Germline CDR1 and CDR2: SGHRS and YFSETQ. V lost 2 bases and J lost 0; bases outside the gene matches: 2. CDR3 coding DNA: TGCGCCAGCAGCTTCGGGGGGGGGAGCACAGATACGCAGTATTTT. Translated: CASSFGGGSTDTQYF.

V gene TRBV5-1 combines with J gene TRBJ1-5; D remains unclear. Germline assignment: CDR1 SGHRS and CDR2 YFSETQ. The V gene lost 0 bases and the J gene lost 6 bases, with 13 bases spanning the gap. This CDR3 region has 15 residues. The DNA for the CDR3 is TGCGCCAGCAGCTTGGATTGGGGTAAGGGTCAGCCCCAGCATTTT. Translation: CASSLDWGKGQPQHF.

This clonotype has more than one count but fewer than ten. The chain employs TRBV2 and TRBJ1-1; no clear D gene. Germline V gene sequence: CDR1 SNHLY, CDR2 FYNNEI. Deletions cut 6 bases from V and 1 base from J, with 9 bases between. The length of the CDR3 is 13 residues. CDR3 protein: CASRRRGNTEAFF. In nucleotides, the CDR3 is TGTGCCAGCAGGAGACGGGGGAACACTGAAGCTTTCTTT.

This clonotype was seen more than once but under ten times. The chain uses TRBV3-1 and TRBJ2-1; 7 bases are shared with TRBD2. With 3 bases clipped from V and 0 bases from J, the junction kept 11 bases outside the gene matches. The CDR3 totals 18 residues. Germline CDR1 reads LGHDT; CDR2 reads YNNKEL (reference sequence). The CDR3 protein is CASSQPWGGVPSYNEQFF. Here the CDR3 DNA reads TGTGCCAGCAGCCAGCCGTGGGGAGGGGTTCCCTCCTACAATGAGCAGTTCTTC.

The V and J genes are TRBV24-1 and TRBJ2-1; D is unclear. This CDR3 has 12 amino acids. Germline CDR1 is KGHDR and CDR2 is SFDVKD. V shed 0 bases and J shed 10 bases, with 6 bases lying between them. The CDR3 DNA sequence: TGTGCCACCAGTGATTTGGATGGAGAGCAGTTCTTC. Translating gives CATSDLDGEQFF.

The chain carries TRBV9 and TRBJ2-5, with TRBD1 identical over 8 bases. V shed 4 bases, J shed 4 bases, and the junction held 9 bases outside the gene matches. CDR1 is SGDLS and CDR2 is YYNGEE in the germline V gene. The length of the CDR3 is 15 residues. The CDR3: CASSLEGRGPETQYF. The CDR3 DNA follows: TGTGCCAGCAGCCTAGAGGGCAGGGGGCCAGAGACCCAGTACTTC.

The chain employs TRBV4-1 and TRBJ2-7, with 7 bases lining up with TRBD2. Germline V gene data show CDR1 as MGHRA and CDR2 as YSYEKL. The V gene end was trimmed by 4 bases and the J gene end by 4 bases; junction bases not matched to a gene: 10. The CDR3 is 15 amino acids. The CDR3 coding sequence is TGCGCCAGCAGCCCCTCCGGGGGGAGGGAATACGAGCAGTACTTC. As protein: CASSPSGGREYEQYF.

The CDR3 spells CASSQGLGGHEQFF. The CDR3 nucleotides read TGTGCCAGCAGCCAAGGACTAGGGGGCCATGAGCAGTTCTTC. The J gene is TRBJ2-1, the V gene TRBV3-1; weak D call: TRBD1 (7 bases). The CDR3 has 14 amino acids. The germline V gene encodes CDR1 LGHDT and CDR2 YNNKEL (reference sequence). V shed 1 base and J shed 8 bases, with 12 bases lying between them.

The gene calls are TRBV3-1 and TRBJ2-7, with a tentative D call TRBD2 (5 bases). Germline loops: CDR1 LGHDT, CDR2 YNNKEL (reference sequence). The CDR3 consists of 12 residues. V was cut by 1 base and J by 5 bases, with 6 bases left in between. The CDR3 sequence: CASSQVRDEQYF. The CDR3 DNA is TGTGCCAGCAGCCAAGTGAGGGACGAGCAGTACTTC.

This clonotype has a handful of counts. V gene TRBV7-2 combines with J gene TRBJ2-2; D gene unclear. The V gene's germline CDR1 is SGHTA and CDR2 FQGNSA. The CDR3 has 14 amino acids. Trimming removed 5 bases from V and 4 bases from J, with 11 bases in between. This CDR3 reads CASSRALLTGELFF. The CDR3 coding sequence is TGTGCCAGCAGCCGGGCCCTACTCACCGGGGAGCTGTTTTTT.

This clonotype was detected only a few times. V gene TRBV12-3 or TRBV12-4 combines with J gene TRBJ1-1; unclear D gene. Trimming removed 6 bases from V and 3 bases from J, with 11 bases in between. This CDR3 is built from 13 residues. The CDR3: CASRLGGDTEAFF. CDR3 coding DNA: TGTGCCAGCAGACTTGGCGGAGACACTGAAGCTTTCTTT.

The chain links TRBV7-2 to TRBJ2-3; D is perhaps TRBD1 or TRBD2 (6 bases each). Trimming left V 2 bases short and J 0 bases short, with 30 bases between. The germline V gene has CDR1 SGHTA and CDR2 FQGNSA. This CDR3 has 22 amino acids. The CDR3 nucleotides read TGTGCCAGCAGCTTATCCCCAATGTCCGACGGGGGCTTCTCCGCTAGCACAGATACGCAGTATTTT. Protein sequence: CASSLSPMSDGGFSASTDTQYF.

The chain combines TRBV7-9 with TRBJ2-7; 15 nucleotides align to TRBD2. The CDR3 is 16 amino acids. The germline V gene has CDR1 SEHNR and CDR2 FQNEAQ (reference sequence). V gave up 5 bases and J gave up 3 bases; unmatched junction bases: 5. In DNA, the CDR3 is TGTGCCAGCAGCATGGGACTAGCGGGGGGACTCTACGAGCAGTACTTC. Encoded protein: CASSMGLAGGLYEQYF.